These 12 T cell receptor beta chains were sequenced from one sample in a study of response to subunit inactivated influenza vaccine. TCRdb re-called the RT-PCR reads through MiXCR, storing one row per CDR3 protein. The table shows about 540,000 distinct CDR3 sequences, with roughly 25% occurring only once. The same specimen was also included in a second study, on T cells expressing NK-cell markers. From that study: TCR beta libraries carry UMIs added by 5'RACE template switching.

Sequencing used CD4+ T cells sorted from PBMCs, obtained 12 days after vaccination. These TCRs come from a man over 45 who received an inactivated influenza vaccine.

This clonotype was recorded a few times. One end of the junction does not line up with germline, which may come from a read error. This chain connects TRBV28 to TRBJ2-3; 8 positions match TRBD1. This CDR3 comprises 12 residues. The germline V gene has CDR1 MDHEN and CDR2 SYDVKM. CDR3 protein: CASSLRTGKEAF. Written as DNA, the CDR3 is TGTGCCAGCAGTCTCCGGACAGGGAAAGAAGCTTTT.

The J gene is TRBJ2-3, the V gene TRBV11-3; 14 bases agree with TRBD2. Germline assignment: CDR1 SGHNT and CDR2 YENEEA. The CDR3 covers 17 residues. V shed 3 bases and J 5 bases; nucleotides not matched to a gene: 7. The CDR3 DNA follows: TGTGCCAGCAGCTTGGGGACTAGCGGGAGAGGGGGAGATACGCAGTATTTT. Its translation is CASSLGTSGRGGDTQYF.

This clonotype occurred a few times. The chain employs TRBV5-1 and TRBJ2-1, with TRBD2 identical over 9 bases. Germline CDR1 reads SGHRS; CDR2 reads YFSETQ. Losses at the gene ends were 6 bases for V and 5 bases for J; bases not matched to a gene: 9. CDR3 length equals 15 residues. The CDR3 protein is CASTERLAAHNEQFF. CDR3 sequence (DNA): TGCGCCAGCACCGAGAGACTAGCGGCACACAATGAGCAGTTCTTC.

This clonotype has more than one count but fewer than ten. V usage is TRBV4-1 and J usage is TRBJ2-1; no definite D call. V lost 0 bases, J lost 8 bases, and 14 bases lay in between. This CDR3 has 15 amino acids. The germline CDR1 and CDR2 sequences are MGHRA and YSYEKL. The CDR3 spells CASSQEFNTVDEQFF. In nucleotides, the CDR3 is TGCGCCAGCAGCCAAGAGTTCAACACAGTCGATGAGCAGTTCTTC.

The rearrangement links TRBV5-8 to TRBJ2-1; D not resolved. The CDR3 totals 12 residues. In germline, CDR1 is SGHTS, CDR2 YDEGEE. The V end was cut by 1 base, the J end by 8 bases, with 7 bases between. The CDR3: CASSLSWYEQFF. Here the CDR3 DNA reads TGTGCCAGCAGCTTGAGTTGGTATGAGCAGTTCTTC.

This clonotype was counted between two and nine times. The V call is TRBV20-1, the J call TRBJ2-1; possible D gene TRBD1, 6 bases. This CDR3 region has 14 residues. The germline V gene has CDR1 DFQATT and CDR2 SNEGSKA (reference sequence). V dropped 5 bases and J dropped 3 bases, with 14 bases sitting between them. This CDR3 reads CSASLPGHYNEQFF. The CDR3 DNA sequence: TGCAGTGCTTCGTTACCGGGACACTACAATGAGCAGTTCTTC.

This clonotype was found a few times. The gene calls are TRBV6-5 and TRBJ1-2; TRBD1 might be the D (5 bases). CDR3 length equals 15 residues. Germline V lookup: CDR1 MNHEY, CDR2 SVGAGI. The V and J ends lost 2 bases and 7 bases respectively, with 17 bases between them. The CDR3 nucleotides are TGTGCCAGCAGTTACCTTCCCGACAGCTTGCGTGGCTACACCTTC. It is translated as CASSYLPDSLRGYTF.

This clonotype was seen a handful of times. The rearrangement links TRBV28 to TRBJ1-2; D is uncertain. The CDR3 consists of 13 residues. V gave up 2 bases and J gave up 9 bases, with 13 bases separating them. Germline lookup yields CDR1 MDHEN and CDR2 SYDVKM. CDR3 bases: TGTGCCAGCAGTTTAGTATCCCCAGAGAGCTACACCTTC. Translating gives CASSLVSPESYTF.

This clonotype was seen a few times. V usage is TRBV5-1 and J usage is TRBJ2-5; either TRBD1 or TRBD2 may supply D (5 bases each). CDR3 length equals 14 residues. The V end lost 2 bases, the J end lost 9 bases, and 17 bases lay between the germline ends. The V gene's germline CDR1 is SGHRS and CDR2 YFSETQ. Here the CDR3 reads CASSFGGNSEAQYF. CDR3 sequence (DNA): TGCGCCAGCAGCTTTGGGGGAAACAGTGAGGCCCAGTACTTC.

In its sample, this clonotype was seen many times. This chain uses TRBV12-3 or TRBV12-4 with TRBJ1-5; 9 positions match TRBD1. The CDR3 runs 15 residues. After removal of 6 bases from V and 6 bases from J, the junction contained 9 bases not matched to a gene. CDR3 in DNA: TGTGCCAGCAGATCGGACAGGGGAGTGGTTCAGCCCCAGCATTTT. Encoded protein: CASRSDRGVVQPQHF.

In its sample, this clonotype was seen a few times. This rearrangement joins TRBV27 to TRBJ2-7, with D unresolved. Germline V gives CDR1 MNHEY, CDR2 SMNVEV (reference sequence). The CDR3 length is 16 residues. Deletions cut 5 bases from V and 2 bases from J, with 19 bases between. The CDR3 nucleotides read TGTGCCAGCAGTCTTACGGGCCAAAAAGGGCCCTACGAGCAGTACTTC. Residues: CASSLTGQKGPYEQYF.

The sample holds a few counts of this clonotype. The chain couples TRBV3-1 to TRBJ1-4; weak D call: TRBD1 (5 bases). The germline V gene encodes CDR1 LGHDT and CDR2 YNNKEL (reference sequence). Trimming removed 4 bases at V and 6 bases at J, with 18 bases between. The CDR3 covers 16 residues. CDR3 nucleotide sequence: TGTGCCAGCAGCCCAAAGCCGGCGGTCAGGGATGAAAAACTGTTTTTT. Amino acid sequence: CASSPKPAVRDEKLFF.